The 15 T cell receptor beta chains presented below share a single source sample, sequenced in a study of T cell repertoires in cytomegalovirus infection. From the reads, TCRdb called clonotypes with MiXCR, one entry per CDR3 protein. The table shows a few hundred thousand distinct CDR3 sequences, with around 15% occurring only once. The source material was CD8+ T cells from PBMCs. Source of these receptors: a human donor in good health (CMV status not recorded). Some clones in this sample may be carry-over from other donors' samples.

The chain uses TRBV28 and TRBJ2-1; 8 nucleotides align to TRBD1. Germline V gene lookup returns CDR1 MDHEN and CDR2 SYDVKM. The CDR3 has 14 amino acids. After removal of 6 bases from V and 5 bases from J, the junction contained 6 bases not matched to a gene. This chain's CDR3 is CASSLTGDDNEQFF. CDR3 bases: TGTGCCAGCAGCCTGACAGGGGACGACAATGAGCAGTTCTTC.

In its sample, this clonotype was seen a few times. The chain carries TRBV9 and TRBJ2-1, with D unclear. Per germline, CDR1 SGDLS and CDR2 YYNGEE. V was shortened by 0 bases and J by 3 bases, with 7 bases between the two germline ends. This CDR3 is 14 amino acids long. CDR3 DNA sequence: TGTGCCAGCAGCGTAGCTCCGGGCTACAATGAGCAGTTCTTC. This codes for CASSVAPGYNEQFF.

This chain links TRBV4-1 with TRBJ2-7; D assignment may be TRBD1 or TRBD2 (5 bases each). The CDR3 is 15 residues long. Per germline, CDR1 MGHRA and CDR2 YSYEKL. Trimming took off 4 bases at V and 0 bases at J, with 13 bases between the two ends. CDR3 bases: TGCGCCAGCAGCCTACGGGACGCCGCCTCCTACGAGCAGTACTTC. Protein sequence: CASSLRDAASYEQYF.

The genes are TRBV9 and TRBJ1-1, with D uncertain. CDR1 and CDR2 from the germline V gene are SGDLS and YYNGEE. This CDR3 comprises 14 residues. With 1 base removed from V and 0 bases from J, the gap between germline ends came to 7 bases. CDR3 nucleotide sequence: TGTGCCAGCAGCGTAAACACAATGAACACTGAAGCTTTCTTT. The encoded protein is CASSVNTMNTEAFF.

The chain recombines TRBV6-1 with TRBJ1-2; D unclear. The V gene lost 2 bases and the J gene lost 0 bases, with 10 bases spanning the gap. This CDR3 has 15 amino acids. CDR1 is MNHNS and CDR2 is SASEGT in the germline V gene. This CDR3 is CASSEWAVANYGYTF. CDR3 in DNA: TGTGCCAGCAGTGAATGGGCAGTAGCTAACTATGGCTACACCTTC.

This clonotype has a count of ten or more. V usage is TRBV7-9 and J usage is TRBJ2-5; D tentatively fits TRBD1 or TRBD2 (6 bases each). This CDR3 comprises 17 residues. CDR1 is SEHNR, CDR2 FQNEAQ, per germline (reference sequence). The V and J ends lost 5 bases and 2 bases respectively, with 21 bases between them. CDR3 residues: CASSPRGANIGQETQYF. The CDR3, as DNA: TGTGCCAGCAGCCCGAGGGGGGCCAACATAGGACAAGAGACCCAGTACTTC.

The rearrangement uses TRBV6-2 or TRBV6-3 and TRBJ2-7, with 10 bases matching TRBD1. Losses at the gene ends were 0 bases for V and 5 bases for J; bases not matched to a gene: 1. Germline V gives CDR1 MNHEY, CDR2 SVGEGT. The CDR3 loop spans 14 amino acids. CDR3 sequence: CASSYSGTGDEQYF. CDR3 in DNA: TGTGCCAGCAGTTACTCGGGGACAGGGGACGAGCAGTACTTC.

The V call is TRBV20-1, the J call TRBJ2-1, with 11 bases lining up with TRBD2. The CDR3 runs 17 residues. Germline trimming cut 4 bases from V and 2 bases from J; bases unmatched to any gene: 10. The germline V gene encodes CDR1 DFQATT and CDR2 SNEGSKA (reference sequence). CDR3 in amino acids: CSAKGLAGGPPYNEQFF. The CDR3 DNA is TGCAGTGCTAAGGGGCTAGCGGGGGGCCCCCCCTACAATGAGCAGTTCTTC.

There are a few counts of this clonotype. The V and J genes are TRBV6-2 or TRBV6-3 and TRBJ1-5; the match to TRBD1 covers 11 bases. CDR1 and CDR2 from the germline V gene are MNHEY and SVGEGT. V dropped 6 bases and J dropped 4; count of bases not matched to a gene: 11. The CDR3 length is 17 residues. The CDR3 loop reads CASSRPYGTGGNQPQHF. In DNA form, the CDR3 reads TGTGCCAGCAGCCGCCCCTACGGGACAGGGGGTAATCAGCCCCAGCATTTT.

This clonotype appeared many times. The V call is TRBV6-2 or TRBV6-3, the J call TRBJ2-1; maybe TRBD2 (5 bases). Trimming stripped 0 bases from V and 5 bases from J, with 20 bases between. The CDR3 is 18 residues long. The V gene's germline CDR1 is MNHEY and CDR2 SVGEGT. This chain's CDR3 is CASSYSARGPRSHNEQFF. The CDR3, as DNA: TGTGCCAGCAGTTACTCGGCCAGAGGGCCGAGGTCCCACAATGAGCAGTTCTTC.

This clonotype was recorded many times. The chain is built from TRBV7-2 and TRBJ2-1, with no clear D. The germline V gene encodes CDR1 SGHTA and CDR2 FQGNSA. This CDR3 region has 14 residues. V was clipped by 2 bases and J by 5 bases, with 10 bases between them. Here the CDR3 reads CASSLLGPNNEQFF. CDR3 coding DNA: TGTGCCAGCAGCTTATTGGGCCCAAACAATGAGCAGTTCTTC.

This clonotype was recorded a few times. The chain carries TRBV6-2 or TRBV6-3 and TRBJ2-5, with D hard to call. The CDR3 sequence is 15 residues long. V was clipped by 6 bases and J by 0 bases, with 14 bases between them. CDR1 and CDR2 (germline): MNHEY, SVGEGT. The CDR3 DNA sequence: TGTGCCAGCAGACGGCAGACGGTCTACCAAGAGACCCAGTACTTC. Residues: CASRRQTVYQETQYF.

The rearrangement links TRBV25-1 to TRBJ2-7; D not certain. CDR3 size: 13 residues. In germline, CDR1 is MGHDK, CDR2 SYGVNS. The V gene lost 6 bases and the J gene lost 4 bases, with 13 bases spanning the gap. The CDR3 sequence: CASSLRPPYEQYF. The CDR3 DNA reads TGTGCCAGCAGCCTGAGGCCTCCGTACGAGCAGTACTTC.

About this clonotype: Since a much larger clone is just one base distant, this may be a read error. The V gene is TRBV6-8, the J gene TRBJ2-3, with TRBD2 identical over 12 bases. Germline CDR1 MNHGY, CDR2 SAAAGT. The trim removed 5 bases at V and 5 bases at J, leaving 11 bases unmatched. This CDR3 is built from 17 residues. CDR3 coding DNA: TGTGCCAGCAGTAAAAAGCTAGCGGGGGGGCTGGGAGATACGCAGTATTTT. Encoded protein: CASSKKLAGGLGDTQYF.

This clonotype was detected ten times or more. The genes are TRBV7-2 and TRBJ2-7, with D unclear. V was shortened by 5 bases and J by 0 bases, with 11 bases between the two germline ends. CDR1 SGHTA and CDR2 FQGNSA come from the germline V gene. The CDR3 length is 14 residues. The CDR3 DNA reads as TGTGCCAGCAGCGCCCGATCTTACTCCTACGAGCAGTACTTC. Residues: CASSARSYSYEQYF.